The clone carrying this T cell receptor (beta chain) was seen more than once but under ten times. This entry belongs to a study of blood T cells in healthy people across ages. V shed 4 bases, J shed 2 bases, and the junction held 10 bases outside the gene matches. Per germline, CDR1 SQVTM and CDR2 ANQGSEA. The CDR3 is 16 residues long. PCR was performed a second time for about 7 to 11 cycles using a sample-barcoded 5' primer and a J-beta primer mix. In TCRdb, the 5' RACE reads were re-called with MiXCR into one record per CDR3 protein. Counted here are some 1.1 million distinct CDR3 sequences, around two fifths occurring once; the ten biggest clones make up around 12%.

The chain couples TRBV29-1 to TRBJ2-1; 8 bases match TRBD1. The sequence was collected from a man aged 18 to 35 in good health. Sequencing was done on a sample of blood. CDR3 sequence reads: CSVVDRGTKAYNEQFF. CDR3 nucleotides: TGCAGCGTTGTAGACAGGGGCACTAAAGCCTACAATGAGCAGTTCTTC.